These 20 T cell receptor beta chains came from one sample sequenced in a study. TCRdb analysed the RT-PCR reads with MiXCR anew, one entry per CDR3 protein. The data contain about 680,000 distinct CDR3 sequences, approximately 15% of them singletons. Material for sequencing was memory CD4+ T cells from blood. These receptors all stem from a female donor in good health, serving as a healthy control.

The chain couples TRBV6-2 or TRBV6-3 to TRBJ2-5; 9 nucleotides line up with TRBD2. The CDR3 runs to 15 residues. Germline assignment: CDR1 MNHEY and CDR2 SVGEGT. Germline trimming cut 5 bases from V and 6 bases from J; bases unmatched to any gene: 10. For the CDR3, the DNA is TGTGCCAGCAGTCAACCGGGACTAGCAACCAAGACCCAGTACTTC. This translates into CASSQPGLATKTQYF.

The J gene is TRBJ2-1, the V gene TRBV7-9; D gene ambiguous. The CDR3 runs to 16 residues. The ends were cut back, 4 bases at V and 1 base at J, with 14 bases in the middle. Germline-derived CDR1 and CDR2 are SEHNR and FQNEAQ (reference sequence). The CDR3 DNA reads as TGTGCCAGCAGCTCCCTTGGCCCGTCTTCCTACAATGAGCAGTTCTTC. Its translation is CASSSLGPSSYNEQFF.

The J gene is TRBJ1-1, the V gene TRBV5-1; no firm D call. V lost 3 bases to trimming and J lost 0 bases, with 9 bases between them. Per germline, CDR1 SGHRS and CDR2 YFSETQ. This CDR3 region has 14 residues. The CDR3 loop is CASSSGEMNTEAFF. DNA for the CDR3: TGCGCCAGCAGCTCAGGCGAGATGAACACTGAAGCTTTCTTT.

This clonotype turned up a few times. V gene TRBV3-1 combines with J gene TRBJ2-5; the D is unclear. Trimming stripped 1 base from V and 4 bases from J, with 10 bases between. From germline, CDR1 is LGHDT and CDR2 YNNKEL (reference sequence). The CDR3 extends over 14 amino acids. CDR3 in DNA: TGTGCCAGCAGCCAAGGGCAGGCGGCAGAGACCCAGTACTTC. This codes for CASSQGQAAETQYF.

This clonotype was recorded many times. The chain carries TRBV6-5 and TRBJ2-7, with 7 bases identical to TRBD1. CDR3 length: 15 residues. J was trimmed by 3 bases and V by 0 bases; bases with no gene match: 5. Germline V gene lookup returns CDR1 MNHEY and CDR2 SVGAGI. The CDR3 reads CASSYSDRVGYEQYF. CDR3 DNA: TGTGCCAGCAGTTACTCTGACAGGGTGGGCTACGAGCAGTACTTC.

Remarks on this clonotype: The junction shows a germline mismatch at one end, possibly a read error. The genes are TRBV2 and TRBJ1-2, with D possibly TRBD1 on 6 matching bases. Germline-derived CDR1 and CDR2 are SNHLY and FYNNEI. The CDR3 spans 10 residues. The CDR3 region is CASSSYRASF. CDR3 nucleotide sequence: TGTGCCAGCAGTTCTTACAGGGCTTCCTTC.

This clonotype has at least ten counts. Here the CDR3 reads CAISESDSGGYNEQFF. DNA for the CDR3: TGTGCCATCAGTGAGTCGGATAGCGGGGGATACAATGAGCAGTTCTTC. This chain connects TRBV10-3 to TRBJ2-1; TRBD2 matches 9 bases. Germline V lookup: CDR1 ENHRY, CDR2 SYGVKD. The CDR3 spans 16 residues. V lost 0 bases and J lost 4; bases outside the gene matches: 4.

This clonotype was seen ten or more times. The chain has TRBV29-1 and TRBJ2-7, with D perhaps matching TRBD1 (5 bases). Trimming stripped 6 bases from V and 3 bases from J, with 18 bases between. Germline values: CDR1 SQVTM, CDR2 ANQGSEA. This CDR3 has 14 amino acids. The CDR3 spells CSVTTQEPNYEQYF. The CDR3, as DNA: TGCAGCGTGACGACACAGGAACCTAACTACGAGCAGTACTTC.

This clonotype has just a few counts. The chain has TRBV7-8 and TRBJ1-2; D unclear. The germline V gene has CDR1 SGHVS and CDR2 FQNEAQ. Trimming removed 11 bases from V and 2 bases from J, with 18 bases in between. This CDR3 has 14 amino acids. The CDR3 sequence is CAPKLTLENYGYTF. In nucleotides, the CDR3 is TGTGCCCCTAAGCTGACTCTCGAGAACTATGGCTACACCTTC.

This clonotype was seen only a few times. The chain uses TRBV20-1 and TRBJ2-2, with TRBD2 identical over 9 bases. CDR3 length: 15 amino acids. J lost 7 bases, V lost 4 bases, and 10 bases had no gene match. The germline CDR1 and CDR2 sequences are DFQATT and SNEGSKA (reference sequence). CDR3 protein: CSAKKGLAGIGELFF. The DNA of the CDR3 is TGCAGTGCTAAGAAGGGACTAGCCGGGATCGGGGAGCTGTTTTTT.

This clonotype has just a few counts. The chain employs TRBV5-1 and TRBJ1-2; perhaps TRBD1 as D (5 bases). The V gene's germline CDR1 is SGHRS and CDR2 YFSETQ. V lost 5 bases, J lost 8 bases, and 16 bases lay in between. This CDR3 region has 13 residues. This CDR3 reads CASSPGRVEGYTF. The CDR3 nucleotides read TGCGCCAGCAGTCCAGGGAGGGTTGAAGGCTACACCTTC.

The table lists this clonotype with a few counts. The chain couples TRBV20-1 to TRBJ2-1, with 10 bases lining up with TRBD2. The CDR3 has 17 residues. CDR1 and CDR2 (germline): DFQATT, SNEGSKA (reference sequence). Trimming cost V 0 bases and J 7 bases; bases outside gene matches: 12. Here the CDR3 DNA reads TGCAGTGCTAGAGATACTCGAGCGGGAGGGCCGGGAAATGAGCAGTTCTTC. Its protein product is CSARDTRAGGPGNEQFF.

A few counts support this clonotype. The J gene is TRBJ2-1, the V gene TRBV7-2, with D perhaps TRBD1 (5 bases). Trimming took off 4 bases at V and 8 bases at J, with 12 bases between the two ends. The CDR3 is 13 amino acids. The germline CDR1 and CDR2 sequences are SGHTA and FQGNSA. CDR3 region: CASSSHQGYEQFF. The DNA for the CDR3 is TGTGCCAGCAGCTCACACCAGGGCTATGAGCAGTTCTTC. The full variable domain, with the rest looked up from reference TRBV7-2 and TRBJ2-1, is GAGVSQSPSNKVTEKGKDVELRCDPISGHTALYWYRQSLGQGLEFLIYFQGNSAPDKSGLPSDRFSAERTGGSVSTLTIQRTQQEDSAVYLCASSSHQGYEQFFGPGTRLTVL.

This clonotype has more than one count but fewer than ten. The J gene is TRBJ1-6, the V gene TRBV5-5; D remains ambiguous. V was clipped by 3 bases and J by 3 bases, with 13 bases between them. The CDR3 is 16 amino acids. Germline V CDR1 and CDR2: SGHKS, YYEKEE (reference sequence). Here the CDR3 reads CASSSSDGFYNSPLHF. For the CDR3, the DNA is TGTGCCAGCAGCTCATCCGACGGGTTCTATAATTCACCCCTCCACTTT.

The V and J genes are TRBV10-3 and TRBJ2-1; 8 positions match TRBD2. The CDR3 covers 16 residues. After removal of 5 bases from V and 5 bases from J, the junction contained 11 bases not matched to a gene. CDR1 is ENHRY and CDR2 is SYGVKD in the germline V gene. Here the CDR3 reads CAISSPRGGPNNEQFF. CDR3 DNA: TGTGCCATCAGTTCACCCCGGGGGGGGCCCAACAATGAGCAGTTCTTC.

In this sample, this clonotype turned up many times. V and J are TRBV7-9 and TRBJ1-2; 9 bases map to TRBD1. The CDR3 spans 13 residues. Trimming took 10 bases from V and 2 from J; bases not matched to a gene: 5. The germline V gene encodes CDR1 SEHNR and CDR2 FQNEAQ (reference sequence). The CDR3: CATTGGINYGYTF. The CDR3 DNA follows: TGTGCCACCACAGGGGGCATAAACTATGGCTACACCTTC.

The CDR3 reads CASSYRGGSYNEQFF. Written as DNA, the CDR3 is TGTGCCAGCAGCTACCGAGGGGGCTCCTACAATGAGCAGTTCTTC. The chain employs TRBV7-6 and TRBJ2-1, with D maybe TRBD1 (6 bases). V dropped 4 bases and J dropped 0 bases, with 10 bases sitting between them. Germline assignment: CDR1 SGHVS and CDR2 FNYEAQ. This CDR3 has 15 residues.

This clonotype was found many times. This chain connects TRBV20-1 to TRBJ2-1; 8 bases agree with TRBD2. CDR1 and CDR2 from the germline V gene are DFQATT and SNEGSKA (reference sequence). The CDR3 sequence is 15 residues long. Unmatched junction bases numbered 6, after V lost 3 bases and J lost 2 bases. The CDR3 here is CSASRPGRAYNEQFF. CDR3 DNA: TGCAGTGCTAGCCGTCCCGGGAGGGCCTACAATGAGCAGTTCTTC.

The chain joins TRBV12-3 or TRBV12-4 to TRBJ2-7, with TRBD2 matching 7 bases. Trimming removed 1 base from V and 2 bases from J; junction bases left unmatched: 8. The CDR3 length is 16 residues. CDR3 sequence: CASSLGIAGHPYEQYF. CDR3 in DNA: TGTGCCAGCAGTTTAGGGATAGCGGGCCACCCCTACGAGCAGTACTTC.

The gene calls are TRBV7-6 and TRBJ2-1, with 9 positions matching TRBD1. Unmatched junction bases numbered 5, after V lost 4 bases and J lost 7 bases. The CDR3 has 14 amino acids. Germline CDR1 is SGHVS and CDR2 is FNYEAQ. This CDR3 is CASSSRTGVNEQFF. In nucleotides, the CDR3 is TGTGCCAGCAGCTCCCGGACAGGGGTTAATGAGCAGTTCTTC.